One and the same sample provided the 18 T cell receptor beta chains below, sequenced in a study of sequential checkpoint blockade in melanoma. Treatment reported: randomized to nivolumab then ipilimumab (arm A) or the reverse (arm B). Profiled with immunoSEQ multiplex PCR; TCRdb holds only in-frame clones, not every one. The repertoire holds 25,000 to 35,000 clones, with roughly nine tenths as singletons. The material was CD8+ T cells sorted from blood (inferred from file names), obtained from a patient given nivolumab and ipilimumab in sequence. All receptors derive from a human donor with melanoma.

The rearrangement joins TRBV13 to TRBJ2-1; no definite D call. V was clipped by 5 bases and J by 10 bases, with 6 bases between them. Looked up from germline, CDR1 is PRHDT and CDR2 is FYEKMQ (reference sequence). This CDR3 contains 10 residues. The CDR3 protein is CASSLSEQFF. CDR3 nucleotide sequence: TGTGCCAGCAGCCTCTCCGAGCAGTTCTTC.

The chain combines TRBV19 with TRBJ1-2; D call uncertain. The germline V gene encodes CDR1 LNHDA and CDR2 SQIVND (reference sequence). V lost 8 bases, J lost 6 bases, and 19 bases lay in between. CDR3 size: 14 residues. The chain's CDR3 is CASSPGARWDGYTF. The CDR3 DNA reads as TGTGCCAGTTCCCCGGGTGCGCGTTGGGATGGCTACACCTTC.

The chain is built from TRBV4-3 and TRBJ2-7; TRBD2 matches at 7 bases. CDR1 is LGHNA and CDR2 is YSLEER in the germline V gene. The V gene end was trimmed by 1 base and the J gene end by 5 bases; junction bases not matched to a gene: 5. The CDR3 covers 14 residues. The DNA of the CDR3 is TGCGCCAGCAGCCAAGGAAATAGCGGGCACGAGCAGTACTTC. This sequence encodes CASSQGNSGHEQYF.

In this sample, this clone turned up once. The rearrangement uses TRBV15 and TRBJ2-1, with 12 bases identical to TRBD2. Germline loops: CDR1 LNHNV, CDR2 YYDKDF (reference sequence). This CDR3 region has 18 residues. Losses at the gene ends were 0 bases for V and 6 bases for J; bases not matched to a gene: 9. The CDR3 here is CATSREIVTSGSLNEQFF. For the CDR3, the DNA is TGTGCCACCAGCAGAGAGATTGTGACTAGCGGGAGTCTCAATGAGCAGTTCTTC.

The V call is TRBV28, the J call TRBJ1-3; tentatively, D is TRBD1 (6 bases). Germline lookup yields CDR1 MDHEN and CDR2 SYDVKM. Trimming took 3 bases from V and 1 from J, leaving 19 bases between them. The CDR3 contains 18 residues. CDR3 protein: CASSFGYGQYLSGNTIYF. CDR3 nucleotide sequence: TGTGCCAGCAGTTTTGGGTATGGACAGTATCTATCTGGAAACACCATATATTTT.

This clone showed up just a few times. The chain combines TRBV27 with TRBJ2-5; D may be TRBD2 (5 bases). The length of the CDR3 is 14 residues. Germline loops: CDR1 MNHEY, CDR2 SMNVEV (reference sequence). Trimming stripped 6 bases from V and 0 bases from J, with 11 bases between. The CDR3 sequence: CASRLLEDQETQYF. The CDR3 region has the DNA TGTGCCAGCAGATTACTAGAGGACCAAGAGACCCAGTACTTC.

The J gene is TRBJ2-2, the V gene TRBV4-2; D perhaps matches TRBD1 (6 bases). V lost 1 base, J lost 10 bases, and 10 bases lay in between. There are 13 residues in the CDR3. From germline, CDR1 is LGHNA and CDR2 YNFKEQ. The CDR3 DNA reads TGTGCCAGCAGCCAAGGGTCAGGGGTGGAGCTGTTTTTT. It encodes CASSQGSGVELFF.

The chain uses TRBV13 and TRBJ1-1; perhaps TRBD1 as D (5 bases). Germline CDR1 reads PRHDT; CDR2 reads FYEKMQ (reference sequence). This CDR3 spans 13 amino acids. Trimming pared 0 bases from V and 10 bases from J, leaving 12 bases between. CDR3: CASSLGGAGVAFF. The CDR3 DNA reads as TGTGCCAGCAGCTTAGGAGGGGCAGGAGTAGCTTTCTTT.

In DNA, the CDR3 is TGCGCCAGCAGCCCGTACAGCTCTGGGGCCAACGTCCTGACTTTC. As protein: CASSPYSSGANVLTF. The genes are TRBV4-3 and TRBJ2-6; the D is unclear. The length of the CDR3 is 15 residues. With 4 bases removed from V and 0 bases from J, the gap between germline ends came to 7 bases. CDR1 is LGHNA, CDR2 YSLEER, per germline.

This chain joins TRBV7-3 and TRBJ1-2; D ambiguous. V lost 4 bases to trimming and J lost 6 bases, with 12 bases between them. Germline CDR1 SGHTA, CDR2 FQGTGA. The CDR3 runs 13 residues. CDR3 coding DNA: TGTGCCAGCAGCTCCCTACCGAGGGATGGCTACACCTTC. It is translated as CASSSLPRDGYTF.

The CDR3 DNA reads TGTGCCAGCAGTCGGCCCCCGGACAGCGCACCCCCCGAGCAGTACTTC. The encoded protein is CASSRPPDSAPPEQYF. The V gene is TRBV28, the J gene TRBJ2-5; D might be TRBD1 (6 bases). The tail of the sequence fits TRBJ2-7 better, so the J call may be wrong. The CDR3 runs to 16 residues. Per germline, CDR1 MDHEN and CDR2 SYDVKM.

The rearrangement joins TRBV9 to TRBJ1-1, with TRBD1 identical over 7 bases. This CDR3 comprises 15 residues. Germline CDR1 reads SGDLS; CDR2 reads YYNGEE. Trimming cost V 0 bases and J 1 base; bases outside gene matches: 3. The DNA for the CDR3 is TGTGCCAGCAGCGTAGCAGGGGGTCCGAACACTGAAGCTTTCTTT. Translation: CASSVAGGPNTEAFF.

The chain uses TRBV30 and TRBJ2-5; the match to TRBD2 covers 7 bases. With the DNA end fitting TRBJ2-7 better, the J assignment may be wrong. The CDR3 is made up of 15 amino acids. Germline V gives CDR1 GTSNPN, CDR2 SVGIG (reference sequence). CDR3 nucleotide sequence: TGTGCCTGGAGGCTGGGGAGCGGGACCTCCTACGAGCAGTACTTC. This translates into CAWRLGSGTSYEQYF.

This clone has more than one count but fewer than ten. V and J are TRBV6-1 and TRBJ2-7; no clear D. Trimming took 5 bases from V and 6 from J, leaving 17 bases between them. The germline V gene has CDR1 MNHNS and CDR2 SASEGT. There are 14 residues in the CDR3. The CDR3 DNA reads TGTGCCAGCAGTCTAGGAGACGGCTTTTTCGAGCAGTACGTC. Translating gives CASSLGDGFFEQYV.

This sequence joins TRBV25-1 and TRBJ1-2; perhaps TRBD1 as D (5 bases). Trimming cost V 3 bases and J 7 bases, with 18 bases left between them. CDR1 is MGHDK and CDR2 is SYGVNS in the germline V gene. There are 15 residues in the CDR3. DNA of the CDR3: TGTGCCAGCAGTGACGCGGGACCGCTCGCAGGTGGCTACACCTTC. Protein product: CASSDAGPLAGGYTF.

The chain combines TRBV2 with TRBJ2-7, with 7 bases aligning to TRBD1. V lost 8 bases to trimming and J lost 3 bases; unmatched junction nucleotides: 7. CDR1 and CDR2 (germline): SNHLY, FYNNEI. This CDR3 is 13 amino acids long. CDR3 sequence: CASCEAGGYEQYF. DNA for the CDR3: TGTGCCAGCTGCGAGGCAGGGGGCTACGAGCAGTACTTC. The full variable domain, completed using reference TRBV2 and TRBJ2-7, is EPEVTQTPSHQVTQMGQEVILRCVPISNHLYFYWYRQILGQKVEFLVSFYNNEISEKSEIFDDQFSVERPDGSNFTLKIRSTKLEDSAMYFCASCEAGGYEQYFGPGTRLTVT.

CDR3 bases: TGTGCCAGCAGCCCGAGGACAGGGTTTTCACCCCTCCACTTT. Protein product: CASSPRTGFSPLHF. V gene TRBV4-2 combines with J gene TRBJ1-6; TRBD1 matches at 8 bases. Germline V gives CDR1 LGHNA, CDR2 YNFKEQ. The junction had 5 bases not matched to a gene; V was cut back by 4 bases and J by 9 bases. The CDR3 loop spans 14 amino acids.

The chain uses TRBV4-1 and TRBJ1-5, with a weak D call TRBD1 (5 bases). Germline V CDR1 and CDR2: MGHRA, YSYEKL. The CDR3 extends over 15 amino acids. Deletions cut 1 base from V and 2 bases from J, with 9 bases between. The CDR3, as DNA: TGCGCCAGCAGCCAAGGGCCACAGGGCAATCAGCCCCAGCATTTT. This encodes CASSQGPQGNQPQHF.